What follows is one T cell receptor beta chain and its context. This sample stems from a study of CD8+CD57+ T cells in acquired aplastic anemia. Template material for TCR beta VDJ and CDR3 profiling consisted of genomic DNA. TCRdb re-derived calls from the reads in MiXCR, one entry per CDR3 protein. This sample has roughly 100,000 distinct CDR3 sequences, with 55% to 80% found just once. Patients picked for sequencing had shown CD8+CD57+ cell expansion detected by flow cytometry. Germline CDR1 and CDR2: DFQATT and SNEGSKA (reference sequence). The CDR3 length is 15 residues. V lost 3 bases, J lost 9 bases, and 10 bases stayed unmatched.

The TCR was taken from a human donor with aplastic anemia. The rearrangement uses TRBV20-1 and TRBJ1-6; 8 nucleotides line up with TRBD1. Sequences were obtained from sorted CD4+, CD8+, or CD8+CD57+ T cells (not recorded which) from PBMCs. The DNA for the CDR3 is TGCAGTGCTAGCCGGGACAGGATTTCCTCTTCACCCCTCCACTTT. Its protein product is CSASRDRISSSPLHF.